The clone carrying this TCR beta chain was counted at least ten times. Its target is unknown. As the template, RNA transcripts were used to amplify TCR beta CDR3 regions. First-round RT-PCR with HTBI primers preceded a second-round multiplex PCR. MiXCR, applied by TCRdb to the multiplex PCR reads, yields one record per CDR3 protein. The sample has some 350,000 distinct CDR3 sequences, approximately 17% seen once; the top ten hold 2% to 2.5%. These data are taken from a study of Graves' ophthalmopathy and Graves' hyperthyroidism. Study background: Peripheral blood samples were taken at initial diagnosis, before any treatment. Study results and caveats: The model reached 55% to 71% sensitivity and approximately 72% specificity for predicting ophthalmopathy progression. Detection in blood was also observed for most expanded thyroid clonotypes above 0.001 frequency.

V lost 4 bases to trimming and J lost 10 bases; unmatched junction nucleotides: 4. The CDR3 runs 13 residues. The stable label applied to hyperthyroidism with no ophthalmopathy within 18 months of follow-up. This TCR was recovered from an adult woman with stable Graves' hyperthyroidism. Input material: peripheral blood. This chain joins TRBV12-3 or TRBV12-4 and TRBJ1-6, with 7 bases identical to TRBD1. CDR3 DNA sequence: TGTGCCAGCAGTTCAGGGGGTCAATCACCCCTCCACTTT. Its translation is CASSSGGQSPLHF.